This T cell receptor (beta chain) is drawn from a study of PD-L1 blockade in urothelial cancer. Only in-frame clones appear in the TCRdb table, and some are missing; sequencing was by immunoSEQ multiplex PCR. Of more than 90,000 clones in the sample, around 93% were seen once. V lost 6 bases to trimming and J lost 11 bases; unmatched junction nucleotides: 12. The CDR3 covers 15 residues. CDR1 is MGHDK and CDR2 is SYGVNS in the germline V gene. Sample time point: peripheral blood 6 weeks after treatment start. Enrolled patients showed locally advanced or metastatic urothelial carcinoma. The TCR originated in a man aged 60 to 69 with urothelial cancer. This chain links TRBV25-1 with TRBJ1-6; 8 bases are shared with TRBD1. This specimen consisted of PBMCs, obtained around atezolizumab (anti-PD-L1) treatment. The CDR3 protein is CASSEPGQGRTPLHF. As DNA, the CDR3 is TGTGCCAGCAGCGAACCCGGACAGGGCCGGACACCCCTCCACTTT.